This T cell receptor (beta chain) originates from a study of radiation and T cells in renal cell carcinoma (dated by TCRdb to the early 2020s). About the full investigation: TCR beta sequencing covered 50 to 55 samples in total, comprising about 26 tumors and around 27 peripheral blood samples. In the 53 samples combined, about 4 million unique CDR3 nucleotide sequences were found, encoding about 2.7 million unique CDR3 amino acid sequences. The final blood draw was performed at 4 weeks after radiation, at the same time as nephrectomy.

V was cut back by 4 bases and J by 4 bases, leaving a gap of 8 bases between them. From the cysteine through the phenylalanine, the CDR3 covers 12 amino acids. The CDR3 DNA has 36 bases and is translated from base 1. From the germline V gene, CDR1 is SGHTS and CDR2 is YDEGEE. Following the manufacturer's recommendations, the immunoSEQ kit was used to generate TCR beta libraries from genomic DNA. For library preparation, a first multiplex PCR was performed with proprietary primers, followed by a second PCR in which unique barcodes were added, and bead cleanups were performed after each round. Each sample batch included a kit-provided positive control reaction and a negative control reaction. The final libraries were assessed on an Agilent 4200 TapeStation D1000 ScreenTape, pooled by volume, and quantified by qPCR. Sequencing was performed on an Illumina NextSeq500 with a MidOutput 150-cycle cartridge, and 156 Read1 and 15 Index1 cycles were run with kit custom primers. The pooled library was loaded at 0.9 to 1 pM with an approximately 20% PhiX control spike-in. As for how the authors treated the data: Vendor-processed data were analyzed in R, and a clonotype was defined as all T cells sharing the same CDR3 nucleotide sequence. In the clone abundance analyses, frequencies in each sample were normalized to that sample's 10,000 most abundant clones. Public T cell clones, averaging fewer than five per sample, were removed before analysis. Tumor-enriched clonotypes and baseline blood-enriched clonotypes were defined as those with an abundance difference of at least 32-fold between compartments. A beta-binomial differential abundance model was applied to find clonotypes that expanded or contracted between blood time points. Tumor-blood repertoire similarity was measured with the Baroni-Urbani and Buser coefficient, and group comparisons used two-tailed Wilcoxon tests in R. The source is immuneACCESS, and TCRdb retained only in-frame sequences with V and J called. Part of the clones is not carried over; for the studies checked, unresolved V genes explain less than half of this, and the remainder is unexplained. V, J and clone size reflect that table, while D and trimming were determined from the DNA. The sample yields 120,000 to 150,000 clones; 70% to 90% were counted once. The ten biggest clones cover around a sixth of the sample.

This specimen's time point label, interpreted: blood 4 weeks post-SBRT, at nephrectomy. The treatment or condition label for this specimen denotes: 15 Gy SBRT to primary tumor, nephrectomy 4 weeks later. The samples were obtained from a clinical trial, where primary renal cell carcinomas were treated with 15 Gy stereotactic body radiation therapy and then removed by nephrectomy 4 weeks afterward. To follow tumor-enriched clonotypes, peripheral blood was collected serially from radiation-treated patients at baseline and again at 2 weeks and 4 weeks after SBRT. Every patient had renal cell carcinoma of clear cell pathology. Genomic DNA for TCR sequencing was prepared using the QIAamp DNA Blood Mini Kit (Qiagen). Only samples passing all quality control checks were included in the analyses. As to this clone: Its antigen target is currently unknown. No quality values exist for individual bases; no much larger clone is one base distant.

What the study reported, not specific to this receptor: Because the trial had a single-armed design, the trial could not examine how radiation dose or scheduling affected the TCR repertoire. Tracking of blood repertoire dynamics stopped at three to four weeks after treatment, with no follow-up past that point. Because pretreatment tumor biopsies were not available, the study could not determine whether clonotypes were already present within the tumor at baseline. In blood, the top tumor clonotypes increased between baseline and 2 weeks post-radiation and then shrank by 4 weeks, which suggests that tumor-resident clones expanded only transiently.

Here the chain combines TRBV5-8 and TRBJ1-2; a weak D assignment points to TRBD1 (6 bases agree). Sample: blood, taken from a patient whose treatment included radiotherapy and nephrectomy. This clonotype was obtained from a woman between 45 and 60 years old with renal cell carcinoma. Here the CDR3 is given as CASSPDSYGYTF. The sequence in DNA is TGTGCCAGCAGCCCGGACAGCTATGGCTACACCTTC.